This T cell receptor (beta chain) stems from a study of blood T cell repertoires in COVID-19. Study details: In each case, the material was cDNA or gDNA derived from T cells, B-cell-depleted T cells, or PBMCs.

As handled by the study authors: Amplification with reference gene primers provided the estimates of nucleated cell counts. The data were produced by immunoSEQ multiplex PCR, yet TCRdb's version contains in-frame clones alone and is incomplete. The V and J calls and clone size are taken from that table; D and trimming were inferred from the DNA. The top ten clones hold roughly 7% of a sample with some 74,000 clones, roughly 87% of them seen once. The CDR3 spans 18 residues. J gave up 2 bases and V 6 bases, and 14 bases lay outside the gene matches. The germline V gene encodes CDR1 KGHSH and CDR2 LQKENI.

The TCR was taken from a man aged 50 to 60 with active COVID-19. The sample comprised peripheral blood. The genes are TRBV18 and TRBJ2-3; 10 bases are a match to TRBD2. Here the CDR3 DNA reads TGTGCCAGCTCGGGGCGCGGGGCTAGCGGGGGACTCACAGATACGCAGTATTTT. It codes for CASSGRGASGGLTDTQYF.